Detailed here is one T cell receptor (beta chain). Antigen unknown. The record originates from a study of response to subunit inactivated influenza vaccine. Study-level results: The authors offered the suggestion that each seasonal influenza vaccination recruits few new T cells.

TCRdb redid the calling of the RT-PCR reads with MiXCR, one entry per CDR3 protein. Of under 750,000 distinct CDR3 sequences listed, around 11% are singletons. CDR1 SGHRS and CDR2 YFSETQ come from the germline V gene. The V gene lost 3 bases and the J gene lost 0 bases, with 10 bases spanning the gap. This CDR3 spans 15 amino acids. The sequence came from a man aged 45-65 years who received an inactivated influenza vaccine. The sample here was PBMCs from blood, taken on the day of vaccination. The J gene is TRBJ2-1, the V gene TRBV5-1; D is unclear. CDR3 sequence: CASSSAGPSYNEQFF. Here the CDR3 DNA reads TGCGCCAGCAGCTCAGCCGGGCCCTCCTACAATGAGCAGTTCTTC.